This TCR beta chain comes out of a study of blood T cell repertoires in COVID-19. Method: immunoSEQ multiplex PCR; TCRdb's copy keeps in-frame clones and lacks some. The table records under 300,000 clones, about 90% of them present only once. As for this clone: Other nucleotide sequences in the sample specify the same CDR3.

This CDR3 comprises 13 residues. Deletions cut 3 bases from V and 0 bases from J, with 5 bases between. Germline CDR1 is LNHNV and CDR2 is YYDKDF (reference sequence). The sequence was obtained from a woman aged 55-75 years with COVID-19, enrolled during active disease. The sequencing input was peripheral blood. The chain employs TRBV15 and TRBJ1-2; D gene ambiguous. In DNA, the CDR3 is TGTGCCACCAGCAGGGTAGCTAACTATGGCTACACCTTC. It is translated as CATSRVANYGYTF.